The 19 T cell receptor beta chains in this list originate from one sample, sequenced in a study of high-grade serous ovarian cancer treatment subgroups. Tumor tissue was taken before any definitive surgery or chemotherapy was given. The repertoire was sequenced with immunoSEQ multiplex PCR; TCRdb's copy has only in-frame clones and lacks some. The repertoire holds about 10,000 clones, with roughly four fifths as singletons. Sequenced sample: tumor tissue. The receptors shown here come from a human donor with high-grade serous ovarian cancer.

This chain joins TRBV7-8 and TRBJ2-1; no clear D. The CDR3 totals 13 residues. V was trimmed by 1 base and J by 15 bases, leaving 16 bases between them. Germline V gene data show CDR1 as SGHVS and CDR2 as FQNEAQ. The CDR3: CASSLGRVEAWFF. CDR3 coding DNA: TGTGCCAGCAGCTTAGGCCGCGTAGAGGCGTGGTTCTTC. The whole variable domain, remainder taken from reference TRBV7-8 and TRBJ2-1, is GAGVSQSPRYKVAKRGQDVALRCDPISGHVSLFWYQQALGQGPEFLTYFQNEAQLDKSGLPSDRFFAERPEGSVSTLKIQRTQQEDSAVYLCASSLGRVEAWFFGPGTRLTVL.

The chain uses TRBV2 and TRBJ2-3; 8 nucleotides match TRBD2. The V segment lost 5 bases and the J segment 8 bases; nucleotides outside the gene matches: 12. The CDR3 has 15 amino acids. The germline CDR1 and CDR2 sequences are SNHLY and FYNNEI. CDR3 amino acids: CASSTGSGGSRTQYF. DNA for the CDR3: TGTGCCAGCAGTACGGGAAGCGGGGGTTCACGTACGCAGTATTTT. Complete variable domain (other parts from reference TRBV2 and TRBJ2-3): EPEVTQTPSHQVTQMGQEVILRCVPISNHLYFYWYRQILGQKVEFLVSFYNNEISEKSEIFDDQFSVERPDGSNFTLKIRSTKLEDSAMYFCASSTGSGGSRTQYFGPGTRLTVL.

The chain has TRBV5-6 and TRBJ1-3, with D possibly being TRBD1 (5 bases). CDR1 is SGHDT, CDR2 YYEEEE, per germline. This CDR3 contains 15 residues. Trimming left V 2 bases short and J 4 bases short, with 13 bases between. For the CDR3, the DNA is TGTGCCAGCAGCTTTTTCGGGGCGGCGGGAAACACCATATATTTT. The encoded protein is CASSFFGAAGNTIYF.

This chain links TRBV5-4 with TRBJ2-6; D is ambiguous. Germline V gives CDR1 SGHNT, CDR2 YYREEE (reference sequence). Trimming shortened V by 2 bases and J by 0 bases, and 6 bases separated the two germline ends. The CDR3 loop spans 15 amino acids. The chain's CDR3 is CASSFRSSGANVLTF. CDR3 in DNA: TGTGCCAGCAGCTTTCGGAGCTCTGGGGCCAACGTCCTGACTTTC.

The chain is built from TRBV28 and TRBJ1-2; possible D gene TRBD1, 5 bases. The CDR3 totals 14 residues. The germline V and J ends were trimmed by 8 bases and 2 bases, with 15 bases remaining between them. Germline CDR1 and CDR2: MDHEN and SYDVKM. The CDR3 is CASAPGGKNYGYTF. CDR3 nucleotides: TGTGCCAGCGCCCCCGGGGGTAAGAACTATGGCTACACCTTC.

The rearrangement links TRBV18 to TRBJ2-1; 11 bases align to TRBD2. Germline lookup yields CDR1 KGHSH and CDR2 LQKENI. The CDR3 has 18 residues. V dropped 3 bases and J dropped 1; count of bases not matched to a gene: 8. CDR3 nucleotide sequence: TGTGCCAGCTCACCTCGACTATTAGCGGGAGGGTCCTACAATGAGCAGTTCTTC. Translated: CASSPRLLAGGSYNEQFF.

This chain links TRBV27 with TRBJ1-6; perhaps TRBD1 as D (5 bases). CDR1 and CDR2 (germline): MNHEY, SMNVEV (reference sequence). The CDR3 is 16 amino acids. Between the trimmed V and J ends, which lost 2 bases and 7 bases, there was a span of 15 bases. The CDR3 DNA reads TGTGCCAGCAGTTTAAAATTCGCAGGGATGAATTCACCCCTCCACTTT. Amino acids: CASSLKFAGMNSPLHF.

This chain joins TRBV2 and TRBJ2-3, with 9 positions matching TRBD2. CDR1 SNHLY and CDR2 FYNNEI come from the germline V gene. This CDR3 has 16 residues. The trim removed 6 bases at V and 2 bases at J, leaving 9 bases unmatched. The CDR3 DNA reads as TGTGCCAGCAGGACTAGCGGACTATTCTACACAGATACGCAGTATTTT. Translating gives CASRTSGLFYTDTQYF.

This CDR3 is CASSDWDVNQETQYF. CDR3 DNA: TGTGCCAGCAGCGATTGGGACGTCAACCAAGAGACCCAGTACTTC. The gene calls are TRBV5-6 and TRBJ2-5; D could derive from TRBD1 or TRBD2 (5 bases each). Between the trimmed V and J ends, which lost 4 bases and 0 bases, there was a span of 13 bases. CDR3 length: 15 amino acids. The V gene's germline CDR1 is SGHDT and CDR2 YYEEEE.

The chain carries TRBV29-1 and TRBJ2-1; D is undetermined. The CDR3 contains 13 residues. Between the trimmed V and J ends, which lost 7 bases and 5 bases, there was a span of 15 bases. Germline CDR1 and CDR2: SQVTM and ANQGSEA. CDR3 region: CSAQAVGNNEQFF. The CDR3 coding sequence is TGCAGCGCCCAAGCTGTGGGTAACAATGAGCAGTTCTTC.

This clone occurred a few times. The V call is TRBV9, the J call TRBJ2-2, with TRBD2 matching 8 bases. V lost 0 bases and J lost 9; bases outside the gene matches: 4. Germline CDR1 and CDR2: SGDLS and YYNGEE. The CDR3 sequence is 14 residues long. CDR3 residues: CASSVGVAGRELFF. The CDR3 region has the DNA TGTGCCAGCAGCGTAGGGGTAGCGGGGCGGGAGCTGTTTTTT.

The chain uses TRBV28 and TRBJ2-1; 10 bases are a match to TRBD2. CDR1 MDHEN and CDR2 SYDVKM come from the germline V gene. CDR3 length: 16 residues. The junction had 12 bases not matched to a gene; V was cut back by 6 bases and J by 7 bases. DNA for the CDR3: TGTGCCAGCAGCCTAGGGGGACTAGCGCGGACTAATGAGCAGTTCTTC. Protein: CASSLGGLARTNEQFF.

This rearrangement joins TRBV25-1 to TRBJ2-7; no clear D gene. Per germline, CDR1 MGHDK and CDR2 SYGVNS. Deletions cut 7 bases from V and 2 bases from J, with 15 bases between. This CDR3 has 14 amino acids. This chain's CDR3 is CASTGSTQPYEQYF. The DNA for the CDR3 is TGTGCCAGCACCGGATCCACACAACCCTACGAGCAGTACTTC.

The rearrangement uses TRBV6-7 and TRBJ2-7, with a possible D match to TRBD1 (5 bases). TRBV6-7 is marked as an open reading frame, function uncertain. The CDR3 loop spans 15 amino acids. Trimming pared 5 bases from V and 2 bases from J, leaving 16 bases between. CDR3 nucleotides: TGTGCCAGCAGTGGGCCCCGCTCAGGGACCTACGAGCAGTACTTC. This encodes CASSGPRSGTYEQYF.

The gene calls are TRBV7-8 and TRBJ2-1; 13 positions agree with TRBD2. V shed 5 bases, J shed 3 bases, and the junction held 13 bases outside the gene matches. The CDR3 totals 19 residues. Looked up from germline, CDR1 is SGHVS and CDR2 is FQNEAQ. CDR3 sequence (DNA): TGTGCCAGCAGCACCTCCGGGACTAGCGGGACACCCCTCTACAATGAGCAGTTCTTC. Residues: CASSTSGTSGTPLYNEQFF.

This clone turned up a few times. The chain uses TRBV12-2 and TRBJ1-6. TRBV12-2 counts as a pseudogene. The CDR3 has 15 residues. As DNA, the CDR3 is TGTGCAAGTCGCCGGGGACCGGGTCCCTGCTCACCCCTCCACTTT. Translating it yields CASRRGPGPCSPLHF.

This clone was seen a few times. This chain uses TRBV11-1 with TRBJ1-1, with 7 bases identical to TRBD1. V lost 6 bases, J lost 2 bases, and 6 bases stayed unmatched. The CDR3 is made up of 14 amino acids. CDR1 and CDR2 (germline): SGHAT, FQDESV (reference sequence). The CDR3 DNA reads TGTGCCAGCAGTTCACAGGGGCCAAACACTGAAGCTTTCTTT. The encoded protein is CASSSQGPNTEAFF.

This chain joins TRBV6-5 and TRBJ2-1; no reliable D call. V gave up 6 bases and J gave up 10 bases, with 16 bases separating them. The germline CDR1 and CDR2 sequences are MNHEY and SVGAGI. The CDR3 has 13 residues. CDR3 in DNA: TGTGCCAGCAGCCGAAATTTGGAGCGCGAGCAGTTCTTC. Protein product: CASSRNLEREQFF.

The V and J genes are TRBV15 and TRBJ2-7; no clear D. V lost 5 bases to trimming and J lost 1 base, with 9 bases between them. The CDR3 has 13 residues. Looked up from germline, CDR1 is LNHNV and CDR2 is YYDKDF (reference sequence). CDR3 protein: CATSEKESYEQYF. DNA for the CDR3: TGTGCCACCAGCGAGAAAGAGTCCTACGAGCAGTACTTC.